This paragraph covers one T cell receptor (beta chain) sequence. Antigen unknown. Produced via immunoSEQ multiplex PCR; TCRdb's table is partial and in-frame only. The table shows a few million clones, with approximately 95% occurring only once. This sample was included in a study of shared clonotypes between healthy human individuals. Study observations and caveats: Naive subsets tended to show greater estimated richness than memory subsets.

Germline V CDR1 and CDR2: SGHAT, FQNNGV. V dropped 2 bases and J dropped 5 bases, with 12 bases sitting between them. This CDR3 is built from 15 residues. The receptor comes from a man younger than 35 in good health. Some clones in this sample may be carry-over from other donors' samples. Sequencing was done on a sample of naive CD4+ T cells from PBMCs. Subset of the sample: CD45RA+ positively selected. This rearrangement joins TRBV11-2 to TRBJ2-2, with a possible D match to TRBD1 (6 bases). Here the CDR3 reads CASSLWGQWTGELFF. DNA of the CDR3: TGTGCCAGCAGCTTATGGGGGCAGTGGACCGGGGAGCTGTTTTTT. Full variable domain (remainder filled in from reference TRBV11-2 and TRBJ2-2): EAGVAQSPRYKIIEKRQSVAFWCNPISGHATLYWYQQILGQGPKLLIQFQNNGVVDDSQLPKDRFSAERLKGVDSTLKIQPAKLEDSAVYLCASSLWGQWTGELFFGEGSRLTVL.